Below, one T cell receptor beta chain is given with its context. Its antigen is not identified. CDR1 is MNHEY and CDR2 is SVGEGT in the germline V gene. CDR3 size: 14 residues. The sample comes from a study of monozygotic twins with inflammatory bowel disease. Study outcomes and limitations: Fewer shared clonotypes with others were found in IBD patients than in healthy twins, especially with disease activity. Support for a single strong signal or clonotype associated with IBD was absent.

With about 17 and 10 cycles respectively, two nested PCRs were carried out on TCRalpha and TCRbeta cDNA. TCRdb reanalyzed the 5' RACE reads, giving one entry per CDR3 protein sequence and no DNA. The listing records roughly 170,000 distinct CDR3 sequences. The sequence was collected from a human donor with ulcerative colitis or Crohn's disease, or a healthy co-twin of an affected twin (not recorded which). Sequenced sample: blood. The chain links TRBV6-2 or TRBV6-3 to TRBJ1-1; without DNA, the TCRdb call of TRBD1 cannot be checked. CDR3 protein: CASSYHHRGTEAFF.